The T cell receptor (beta chain) described here comes from a study of CD8 T cells in Susac syndrome. With regard to this clonotype: Antigen: not known.

General study points: As the study acknowledged, the number of individuals who were part of its TCR sequencing and HLA analysis was relatively small.

Trimming took 6 bases from V and 4 from J, leaving 21 bases between them. The CDR3 is 16 amino acids. Per germline, CDR1 SNHLY and CDR2 FYNNEI. Random hexamers were used to reverse transcribe 0.5 to 1 ug of RNA. MiXCR, applied by TCRdb to the immunoSEQ multiplex PCR reads, yields one record per CDR3 protein. The sample contains about 300,000 distinct CDR3 sequences, under 95% of which appear only once. The material sequenced was CD4+ T cells from PBMCs. This chain links TRBV2 with TRBJ1-2; weak D call: TRBD1 (5 bases). The TCR was taken from a human donor with multiple sclerosis. The CDR3 DNA follows: TGTGCCAGCAGCGCCTCTCTCAGGGCGATCTCCTATGGCTACACCTTC. Protein: CASSASLRAISYGYTF.